The 10 T cell receptor beta chains reported below all come from one sample, sequenced in a study of shared clonotypes between healthy human individuals. Method: immunoSEQ multiplex PCR; TCRdb's copy keeps in-frame clones and lacks some. This sample has about 560,000 clones, with roughly 72% found just once. Sequencing was performed on PBMCs. These receptors were obtained from a woman aged 40 to 50 in good health. Some clones in this sample may be carry-over from other donors' samples.

This clone was recorded a few times. The CDR3, as DNA: TGTGCCTGGAGTAAGGGTCAACAAGAGACCCAGTACTTC. Translating gives CAWSKGQQETQYF. V is TRBV30 and J is TRBJ2-5; D unclear. V gave up 2 bases and J gave up 2 bases, with 9 bases separating them. The germline V gene encodes CDR1 GTSNPN and CDR2 SVGIG (reference sequence). The CDR3 has 13 residues.

The chain carries TRBV19 and TRBJ2-5, with 7 bases fitting TRBD1. Germline V gives CDR1 LNHDA, CDR2 SQIVND (reference sequence). V was clipped by 4 bases and J by 4 bases; unmatched bases: 6. The CDR3 has 14 amino acids. This CDR3 reads CASSTTGVLETQYF. The CDR3 bases are TGTGCCAGTAGTACAACAGGGGTTCTAGAGACCCAGTACTTC.

The J gene is TRBJ2-3, the V gene TRBV5-1; 7 bases match TRBD1. J lost 3 bases, V lost 4 bases, and 11 bases had no gene match. Per the germline V gene, CDR1 is SGHRS and CDR2 is YFSETQ. This CDR3 region has 16 residues. The CDR3 bases are TGCGCCAGCAGCGAAACAGGGGCGGGCGGAACAGATACGCAGTATTTT. This translates into CASSETGAGGTDTQYF.

The genes are TRBV6-1 and TRBJ1-5; 7 bases match TRBD1. This CDR3 comprises 14 residues. The V gene end was trimmed by 5 bases and the J gene end by 8 bases; junction bases not matched to a gene: 9. Germline-derived CDR1 and CDR2 are MNHNS and SASEGT. The CDR3 sequence: CASSSGTGTEPQHF. CDR3 nucleotides: TGTGCCAGCAGTTCGGGTACAGGGACAGAGCCCCAGCATTTT.

Notes on this clone: This clone may be a read error of a much larger clone one base away. This sequence joins TRBV10-3 and TRBJ1-3; D is ambiguous. CDR1 and CDR2 from the germline V gene are ENHRY and SYGVKD. The CDR3 extends over 16 amino acids. V lost 3 bases and J 0 bases, leaving 12 bases between the germline ends. CDR3 nucleotides: TGTGCCATCAGTGAAGCCTCGCCGGACTCTGGAAACACCATATATTTT. This gives the protein CAISEASPDSGNTIYF.

The J gene is TRBJ1-1, the V gene TRBV10-2; D unclear. Trimming stripped 7 bases from V and 3 bases from J, with 12 bases between. The CDR3 loop spans 13 amino acids. Looked up from germline, CDR1 is WSHSY and CDR2 is SAAADI. Here the CDR3 reads CASTPGRDTEAFF. As DNA, the CDR3 is TGCGCCAGCACCCCGGGGAGGGACACTGAAGCTTTCTTT.

The chain combines TRBV7-9 with TRBJ1-5; D not certain. Germline V gene sequence: CDR1 SEHNR, CDR2 FQNEAQ (reference sequence). The V gene lost 8 bases and the J gene lost 3 bases, with 14 bases spanning the gap. The CDR3 is 14 amino acids. CDR3 sequence (DNA): TGTGCCAGCCTCCGAGGCCCGACCAATCAGCCCCAGCATTTT. Protein: CASLRGPTNQPQHF.

This clone was counted a single time. The V and J genes are TRBV2 and TRBJ2-1; TRBD2 matches at 7 bases. The germline V gene has CDR1 SNHLY and CDR2 FYNNEI. CDR3 length: 15 residues. V shed 6 bases, J shed 0 bases, and the junction held 5 bases outside the gene matches. CDR3 in DNA: TGTGCCAGCAGGGCCGGGACTACCTCCTACAATGAGCAGTTCTTC. Its translation: CASRAGTTSYNEQFF.

The chain is built from TRBV5-4 and TRBJ2-3; TRBD2 matches at 7 bases. The CDR3 is made up of 12 amino acids. V gave up 7 bases and J gave up 2 bases; unmatched junction bases: 1. Germline CDR1 SGHNT, CDR2 YYREEE (reference sequence). The DNA for the CDR3 is TGTGCCAGCCAGCGGGACACAGATACGCAGTATTTT. Protein: CASQRDTDTQYF.

This clone was counted a few times. The DNA for the CDR3 is TGTGCCAGCAGTGACAGAGGAAACACCATATATTTT. Protein: CASSDRGNTIYF. The chain has TRBV2 and TRBJ1-3; D gene uncertain. Deletions cut 3 bases from V and 4 bases from J, with 4 bases between. Germline CDR1 SNHLY, CDR2 FYNNEI. The CDR3 has 12 residues.